The source of this TCR beta chain is a study of OX40 agonist ivuxolimab in advanced cancers. As for the study more broadly: Ivuxolimab was an agonistic, fully human IgG2 monoclonal antibody directed against OX40 (CD134), a costimulatory receptor. Intravenous ivuxolimab was administered to patients every 2 weeks at six dose levels: 0.01, 0.1, 0.3, 1.5, 3 and 10 mg/kg. Among the roughly 52 dose-escalation patients, some 19 had hepatocellular carcinoma, around 15 melanoma, 9 renal cell carcinoma and 9 head and neck cancer. In the dose-escalation cohort, around four fifths of patients were male, and the mean age was 60 years with a range of 23 to 79. Patients were allowed to have had prior anti-PD-1, anti-PD-L1 or anti-CTLA-4 therapy, and 40% of the dose-escalation patients had previously received checkpoint inhibitors. Partial responses occurred in three dose-escalation patients: two with cutaneous melanoma and one with hepatocellular carcinoma. The purpose of peripheral TCRbeta sequencing was to test whether ivuxolimab changed TCR sequence diversity and led to clonal T-cell expansion. The paper reports the monotherapy dose-escalation portion (N of about 52 patients) of the phase I ivuxolimab trial. The paper's findings and limits, for the study overall: At doses from 0.1 to 3.0 mg/kg, clonal expansion was seen in both CD4+ and CD8+ blood T cells between baseline and week 6. Partial responders in the 0.1-3.0 mg/kg groups had among the lowest normalized peripheral clonal expansion, especially among CD8+ T cells. Low levels of normalized T-cell clonal expansion were also seen in some patients who did not respond. Which antigens the clonally expanded peripheral T cells were specific for was not determined. On average, CD8+ T cells showed more expanded clones than CD4+ T cells after ivuxolimab.

Trimming removed 3 bases from V and 3 bases from J, leaving 14 bases between the germline ends. The CDR3 has 15 amino acids, counting the end cysteine and phenylalanine. The entry retains the CDR3 DNA only, 45 bases that are in frame from base 1. From a lookup of the germline V gene, CDR1 and CDR2 are KGHSH and LQKENI. To sequence the TCRbeta CDR3 region, genomic DNA was isolated from the sorted cells. The immunoSEQ Assay was used to sequence the TCRbeta CDR3 regions. The immuneACCESS repertoire file appears here via TCRdb, limited to in-frame rearrangements. These files lack a portion of the clones; in checked studies, under half of the deficit traces to unresolved V genes, and the cause of the others is not known. The sample table lists 75,000 to 95,000 clones, 70% to 90% of them with a count of one. The top ten clones comprise nearly 7.5% of the sample. Patients with a history of autoimmune disease or receiving systemic immunosuppression were excluded from the trial. Peripheral blood for TCR sequencing was drawn from every dose cohort at baseline, at cycle 4 day 1 and at cycle 7 day 1. The samples were drawn from a first-in-human, open-label, multicenter phase I dose-escalation trial of ivuxolimab. The trial enrolled adults with locally advanced or metastatic head and neck squamous cell, hepatocellular, melanoma or renal cell carcinoma. CD4+ and CD8+ T cells were sorted separately from peripheral blood before TCR sequencing.

With respect to this clone: The antigen it binds to is not known. Within one base of it there is no much larger clone, and no base qualities were kept.

The sequencing used CD4+ or CD8+ T cells sorted from blood, collected in a trial of the OX40 agonist ivuxolimab. Rearrangement joined TRBV18 to TRBJ2-5; TRBD2 is possibly the D segment (5 matching bases). The origin of this receptor is an adult with an advanced solid tumor such as melanoma, head and neck, liver or kidney cancer. For the CDR3, the sequence is CASSPRSLAEETQYF. The sequenced DNA is TGTGCCAGCTCACCGAGGTCGCTAGCAGAAGAGACCCAGTACTTC.